A selection of T cell receptor beta chains follows, all from one sample in a study of technical replicates of blood from a few donors. Libraries were prepared by immunoSEQ multiplex PCR; TCRdb keeps only in-frame clonotypes and omits some of them. The data contain over 10,000 clones, 80% to 90% of them seen just once; the ten biggest clones take up roughly an eighth. The sample comprised PBMCs. All receptors derive from a human donor in good health. The CDR3 runs from the conserved cysteine through the conserved F or W. Each record gives: CDR3 protein, CDR3 DNA, J gene, V gene, D gene, clone size. D genes are given only for firm matches. Where a row states a size, it is once, few, many or the class of an expanded clone; other rows omit it.

CDR3 protein: CASRQGWNQPQHF; CDR3 DNA: TGTGCCAGCAGACAGGGGTGGAATCAGCCCCAGCATTTT; J gene: TRBJ1-5; V gene: TRBV28; D gene: TRBD1; clone size: .
CDR3 protein: CASSQAGNEAFF; CDR3 DNA: TGTGCCAGCAGCCAGGCGGGGAACGAAGCTTTCTTT; J gene: TRBJ1-1; V gene: TRBV5-6; D gene: .; clone size: few
CDR3 protein: CASSLPGAETQYF; CDR3 DNA: TGTGCCAGCAGCCTACCTGGAGCCGAGACCCAGTACTTC; J gene: TRBJ2-5; V gene: TRBV9; D gene: .; clone size: .
CDR3 protein: CASSRTGSNYGYTF; CDR3 DNA: TGTGCCAGCAGTAGGACAGGGTCTAACTATGGCTACACCTTC; J gene: TRBJ1-2; V gene: TRBV28; D gene: TRBD1; clone size: .
CDR3 protein: CASSPQGHYGYTF; CDR3 DNA: TGTGCCAGCAGTCCACAGGGGCACTATGGCTACACCTTC; J gene: TRBJ1-2; V gene: TRBV27; D gene: TRBD1; clone size: .
CDR3 protein: CASRTMTGPNEKLFF; CDR3 DNA: TGTGCCAGCAGGACGATGACAGGACCTAATGAAAAACTGTTTTTT; J gene: TRBJ1-4; V gene: TRBV27; D gene: .; clone size: .
CDR3 protein: CASQPSRNLNTEAFF; CDR3 DNA: TGCGCCAGCCAACCTTCCAGGAATTTGAACACTGAAGCTTTCTTT; J gene: TRBJ1-1; V gene: TRBV10-1; D gene: .; clone size: few
CDR3 protein: CASTGPAGYGEAFF; CDR3 DNA: TGTGCCAGCACTGGGCCGGCAGGTTACGGTGAAGCTTTCTTT; J gene: TRBJ1-1; V gene: TRBV6-5; D gene: .; clone size: .
CDR3 protein: CASSTGGSSNEQFF; CDR3 DNA: TGTGCCAGCTCGACGGGAGGGTCTAGCAATGAGCAGTTCTTC; J gene: TRBJ2-1; V gene: TRBV2; D gene: TRBD2; clone size: .
CDR3 protein: CATHLEGSYNEQFF; CDR3 DNA: TGTGCCACCCACCTCGAGGGATCCTACAATGAGCAGTTCTTC; J gene: TRBJ2-1; V gene: TRBV19; D gene: .; clone size: .
CDR3 protein: CASSLTTGFSLYGNTIYF; CDR3 DNA: TGTGCCAGCAGCCTGACGACAGGTTTCTCTCTCTATGGAAACACCATATATTTT; J gene: TRBJ1-3; V gene: TRBV5-6; D gene: .; clone size: .
CDR3 protein: CASSKTGTSDGAGELFF; CDR3 DNA: TGTGCCAGCAGCAAAACCGGGACTAGCGACGGGGCCGGGGAGCTGTTTTTT; J gene: TRBJ2-2; V gene: TRBV5-4; D gene: TRBD2; clone size: .
CDR3 protein: CASSFDGRYNEQFF; CDR3 DNA: TGTGCCAGCAGTTTTGACGGGAGATACAATGAGCAGTTCTTC; J gene: TRBJ2-1; V gene: TRBV27; D gene: .; clone size: .
CDR3 protein: CASSLVAEFNQPQHF; CDR3 DNA: TGTGCCAGCAGCTTAGTGGCGGAGTTCAATCAGCCCCAGCATTTT; J gene: TRBJ1-5; V gene: TRBV7-6; D gene: .; clone size: .
CDR3 protein: CASSLTGPYEQYF; CDR3 DNA: TGTGCCAGCAGCTTGACAGGTCCCTACGAGCAGTACTTC; J gene: TRBJ2-7; V gene: TRBV5-6; D gene: .; clone size: .
CDR3 protein: CASRQEINTEAFF; CDR3 DNA: TGTGCCAGTAGACAGGAAATAAACACTGAAGCTTTCTTT; J gene: TRBJ1-1; V gene: TRBV2; D gene: .; clone size: few
CDR3 protein: CARDSGRALETQYF; CDR3 DNA: TGTGCCAGGGATAGCGGGAGGGCCTTAGAGACCCAGTACTTC; J gene: TRBJ2-5; V gene: TRBV19; D gene: TRBD2; clone size: .
CDR3 protein: CASGSGSWSYEQYF; CDR3 DNA: TGTGCCAGCGGAAGCGGGAGTTGGTCCTACGAGCAGTACTTC; J gene: TRBJ2-7; V gene: TRBV2; D gene: TRBD2; clone size: .
CDR3 protein: CASSLYGASNQPQHF; CDR3 DNA: TGCGCCAGCAGCTTGTATGGGGCCAGCAATCAGCCCCAGCATTTT; J gene: TRBJ1-5; V gene: TRBV5-1; D gene: .; clone size: .
CDR3 protein: CASGRGGRAGDEQYF; CDR3 DNA: TGTGCCAGCGGGCGGGGCGGGAGGGCCGGAGACGAGCAGTACTTC; J gene: TRBJ2-7; V gene: TRBV6-1; D gene: TRBD2; clone size: .
CDR3 protein: CASSLEVGAAASDTQYF; CDR3 DNA: TGCGCCAGCAGCCTCGAAGTCGGAGCGGCTGCATCAGATACGCAGTATTTT; J gene: TRBJ2-3; V gene: TRBV4-1; D gene: .; clone size: .
CDR3 protein: CASSKNGGRCTDTQYF; CDR3 DNA: TGTGCCAGCAGCAAAAATGGCGGGAGATGCACAGATACGCAGTATTTT; J gene: TRBJ2-3; V gene: TRBV21-1; D gene: .; clone size: .
CDR3 protein: CASSATGTPQNTEAFF; CDR3 DNA: TGTGCCAGCAGCGCCACAGGGACCCCACAAAACACTGAAGCTTTCTTT; J gene: TRBJ1-1; V gene: TRBV7-9; D gene: .; clone size: .
CDR3 protein: CASSVEARPGYGYTF; CDR3 DNA: TGTGCCAGCAGCGTAGAGGCCCGTCCAGGCTATGGCTACACCTTC; J gene: TRBJ1-2; V gene: TRBV9; D gene: .; clone size: .
CDR3 protein: CASSSTVGTQYF; CDR3 DNA: TGTGCCAGCAGCTCGACAGTTGGGACCCAGTACTTC; J gene: TRBJ2-5; V gene: TRBV7-9; D gene: .; clone size: .
CDR3 protein: CAWSVGSISGANVLTF; CDR3 DNA: TGTGCCTGGAGTGTCGGGAGTATCTCTGGGGCCAACGTCCTGACTTTC; J gene: TRBJ2-6; V gene: TRBV30; D gene: .; clone size: .
CDR3 protein: CASSLEGQGLLHGYTF; CDR3 DNA: TGCGCCAGCAGCTTGGAGGGACAGGGGCTTCTTCATGGCTACACCTTC; J gene: TRBJ1-2; V gene: TRBV5-1; D gene: TRBD1; clone size: once
CDR3 protein: CATYRDQETQYF; CDR3 DNA: TGCGCCACGTACAGGGACCAAGAGACCCAGTACTTC; J gene: TRBJ2-5; V gene: TRBV5-1; D gene: .; clone size: .
CDR3 protein: CASSLEPGGSGNTIYF; CDR3 DNA: TGCGCCAGCAGCTTGGAACCGGGAGGGTCTGGAAACACCATATATTTT; J gene: TRBJ1-3; V gene: TRBV5-1; D gene: .; clone size: .
CDR3 protein: CASTSSGSSYNEQFF; CDR3 DNA: TGTGCCAGCACCTCAAGCGGGAGCTCCTACAATGAGCAGTTCTTC; J gene: TRBJ2-1; V gene: TRBV25-1; D gene: TRBD2; clone size: .
CDR3 protein: CASSPLGEGYGYTF; CDR3 DNA: TGCGCCAGCAGCCCCCTCGGGGAGGGATATGGCTACACCTTC; J gene: TRBJ1-2; V gene: TRBV5-1; D gene: .; clone size: .
CDR3 protein: CASSQSGSGNLGTDTQYF; CDR3 DNA: TGTGCCAGCAGCCAAAGCGGGAGTGGTAATTTAGGCACAGATACGCAGTATTTT; J gene: TRBJ2-3; V gene: TRBV14; D gene: TRBD2; clone size: few
CDR3 protein: CASSLQGVNTIYF; CDR3 DNA: TGTGCCAGCAGCTTACAGGGGGTAAACACCATATATTTT; J gene: TRBJ1-3; V gene: TRBV5-4; D gene: TRBD1; clone size: .
CDR3 protein: CASSLNMGGRDTQYF; CDR3 DNA: TGTGCCAGCAGCTTAAATATGGGGGGACGAGATACGCAGTATTTT; J gene: TRBJ2-3; V gene: TRBV7-9; D gene: .; clone size: .
CDR3 protein: CASSGLAGKGAKNIQYF; CDR3 DNA: TGTGCCAGCAGCGGACTAGCAGGAAAGGGCGCCAAAAACATTCAGTACTTC; J gene: TRBJ2-4; V gene: TRBV7-2; D gene: TRBD2; clone size: .
CDR3 protein: CASSLETLRTEAFF; CDR3 DNA: TGTGCCAGCAGTTTAGAAACCCTGAGGACTGAAGCTTTCTTT; J gene: TRBJ1-1; V gene: TRBV28; D gene: .; clone size: once
CDR3 protein: CATKIAGVSDTQYF; CDR3 DNA: TGCGCCACCAAGATAGCGGGAGTGAGTGATACGCAGTATTTT; J gene: TRBJ2-3; V gene: TRBV4-1; D gene: TRBD2; clone size: .
CDR3 protein: CASSRKTGSTGELFF; CDR3 DNA: TGTGCCAGCAGTCGTAAGACAGGGTCCACCGGGGAGCTGTTTTTT; J gene: TRBJ2-2; V gene: TRBV6-5; D gene: TRBD1; clone size: .
CDR3 protein: CASSPGHLNTEAFF; CDR3 DNA: TGTGCCAGCAGTCCAGGACATCTGAACACTGAAGCTTTCTTT; J gene: TRBJ1-1; V gene: TRBV28; D gene: .; clone size: .
CDR3 protein: CASTFLGGARAYNEQFF; CDR3 DNA: TGTGCCAGCACCTTCCTGGGAGGGGCAAGGGCCTACAATGAGCAGTTCTTC; J gene: TRBJ2-1; V gene: TRBV5-6; D gene: TRBD2; clone size: .
CDR3 protein: CASTLVTGGGETQYF; CDR3 DNA: TGTGCCAGCACTTTAGTGACGGGAGGTGGGGAGACCCAGTACTTC; J gene: TRBJ2-5; V gene: TRBV28; D gene: TRBD2; clone size: .
CDR3 protein: CASSDSRVAEKLFF; CDR3 DNA: TGTGCCAGCAGTGATAGTCGGGTAGCTGAAAAACTGTTTTTT; J gene: TRBJ1-4; V gene: TRBV2; D gene: .; clone size: .
CDR3 protein: CASSLEFRGSGELFF; CDR3 DNA: TGTGCCAGCAGCTTGGAGTTCAGGGGTTCCGGGGAGCTGTTTTTT; J gene: TRBJ2-2; V gene: TRBV5-6; D gene: .; clone size: .
CDR3 protein: CACTSGRENNEQFF; CDR3 DNA: TGTGCCTGTACTAGCGGGAGGGAGAACAATGAGCAGTTCTTC; J gene: TRBJ2-1; V gene: TRBV30; D gene: TRBD2; clone size: .
CDR3 protein: CASGLGGTEAFF; CDR3 DNA: TGTGCTAGTGGTCTAGGGGGCACTGAAGCTTTCTTT; J gene: TRBJ1-1; V gene: TRBV12-5; D gene: .; clone size: few
CDR3 protein: CAWSVYQGQGAAPQETQYF; CDR3 DNA: TGTGCCTGGAGTGTATACCAAGGACAGGGGGCAGCACCCCAAGAGACCCAGTACTTC; J gene: TRBJ2-5; V gene: TRBV30; D gene: TRBD1; clone size: .
CDR3 protein: CATCTGTSGSNEQFF; CDR3 DNA: TGCGCCACCTGTACCGGGACTAGCGGGAGCAATGAGCAGTTCTTC; J gene: TRBJ2-1; V gene: TRBV10-2; D gene: TRBD2; clone size: .
CDR3 protein: CASSGWANSNIQYF; CDR3 DNA: TGTGCCAGCTCCGGATGGGCAAATTCAAACATTCAGTACTTC; J gene: TRBJ2-4; V gene: TRBV5-6; D gene: .; clone size: .
CDR3 protein: CSARGSGTSGRTDTQYF; CDR3 DNA: TGCAGCGCGCGCGGTTCCGGGACTAGCGGGCGCACAGATACGCAGTATTTT; J gene: TRBJ2-3; V gene: TRBV29-1; D gene: TRBD2; clone size: .
CDR3 protein: CASSTHTGTGELFF; CDR3 DNA: TGTGCCAGCAGTACTCACACAGGGACCGGGGAGCTGTTTTTT; J gene: TRBJ2-2; V gene: TRBV27; D gene: .; clone size: few
CDR3 protein: CASSLSVVAGTGELFF; CDR3 DNA: TGTGCCAGCAGCTTAAGTGTTGTGGCGGGTACCGGGGAGCTGTTTTTT; J gene: TRBJ2-2; V gene: TRBV5-5; D gene: .; clone size: .
CDR3 protein: CASSYGGGSSYNEQFF; CDR3 DNA: TGTGCCAGCAGCTATGGTGGCGGGAGCTCCTACAATGAGCAGTTCTTC; J gene: TRBJ2-1; V gene: TRBV7-6; D gene: TRBD2; clone size: .
CDR3 protein: CASSPTSGLGTDTQYF; CDR3 DNA: TGTGCCAGTAGTCCCACTAGCGGGTTGGGCACAGATACGCAGTATTTT; J gene: TRBJ2-3; V gene: TRBV19; D gene: TRBD2; clone size: .
CDR3 protein: CASSLFVGGLAGGPASQFF; CDR3 DNA: TGTGCCAGCAGCTTATTCGTCGGGGGACTAGCGGGAGGGCCGGCCTCGCAGTTCTTC; J gene: TRBJ2-1; V gene: TRBV5-6; D gene: TRBD2; clone size: .